Shown below are 25 T cell receptor beta chains from a single sample sequenced in a study of CD39 and CD103 CD8 tumor-infiltrating T cells. TCRdb's table, derived via immunoSEQ multiplex PCR, lists solely in-frame clones and lacks some. The data show about 17,000 clones, approximately 90% seen once. The source material was CD8+ T cells sorted from blood. Subset indicated: total memory CD8 T cells (CD45RA-CCR7+/-) from blood or uninvolved lymph node. Every receptor here comes from a human donor with head and neck squamous cell carcinoma.

The chain carries TRBV5-5 and TRBJ2-7, with D uncertain. The CDR3 has 13 amino acids. Germline loops: CDR1 SGHKS, CDR2 YYEKEE (reference sequence). V was cut by 2 bases and J by 3 bases, with 9 bases left in between. The CDR3 nucleotides read TGTGCCAGCAGCTTTTCCTCGGGCTACGAGCAGTACTTC. Translation gives CASSFSSGYEQYF.

The gene calls are TRBV7-9 and TRBJ2-1; D may be TRBD1 (6 bases). Germline V CDR1 and CDR2: SEHNR, FQNEAQ (reference sequence). The CDR3 has 15 amino acids. V was pared by 1 base and J by 8 bases, with 15 bases between. CDR3 amino acids: CASSLGAGAGDEQFF. The DNA for the CDR3 is TGTGCCAGCAGCTTAGGTGCAGGGGCGGGCGATGAGCAGTTCTTC.

This clone was seen only a few times. The rearrangement joins TRBV9 to TRBJ2-1, with 8 bases fitting TRBD2. This CDR3 has 15 residues. Germline V lookup: CDR1 SGDLS, CDR2 YYNGEE. The trim removed 6 bases at V and 5 bases at J, leaving 10 bases unmatched. The CDR3 here is CASTPGLAPNNEQFF. The CDR3 bases are TGTGCCAGCACCCCCGGACTAGCCCCCAACAATGAGCAGTTCTTC.

The J gene is TRBJ1-2, the V gene TRBV9, with 9 bases aligning to TRBD1. The trim removed 0 bases at V and 3 bases at J, leaving 9 bases unmatched. Per germline, CDR1 SGDLS and CDR2 YYNGEE. This CDR3 spans 17 amino acids. The CDR3 DNA reads TGTGCCAGCAGCGTAGAAAGATTTGGGGACAGGGACTATGGCTACACCTTC. This encodes CASSVERFGDRDYGYTF.

The genes are TRBV28 and TRBJ2-1, with TRBD2 identical over 10 bases. V shed 5 bases, J shed 12 bases, and the junction held 13 bases outside the gene matches. This CDR3 is 15 amino acids long. Looked up from germline, CDR1 is MDHEN and CDR2 is SYDVKM. The CDR3 region is CASSPPGLAVLGQFF. CDR3 nucleotides: TGTGCCAGCAGTCCTCCTGGACTAGCGGTTCTGGGGCAGTTCTTC. The variable domain in full, completed from reference TRBV28 and TRBJ2-1, reads DVKVTQSSRYLVKRTGEKVFLECVQDMDHENMFWYRQDPGLGLRLIYFSYDVKMKEKGDIPEGYSVSREKKERFSLILESASTNQTSMYLCASSPPGLAVLGQFFGPGTRLTVL.

The CDR3 protein is CASSLGVWTFF. In DNA form, the CDR3 reads TGCGCCAGCAGTCTTGGGGTGTGGACTTTCTTT. The V call is TRBV5-1, the J call TRBJ1-1; D gene unclear. The V end was cut by 5 bases, the J end by 12 bases, with 14 bases between. CDR1 and CDR2 from the germline V gene are SGHRS and YFSETQ. This CDR3 is 11 amino acids long. Full variable domain (rest looked up from reference TRBV5-1 and TRBJ1-1): KAGVTQTPRYLIKTRGQQVTLSCSPISGHRSVSWYQQTPGQGLQFLFEYFSETQRNKGNFPGRFSGRQFSNSRSEMNVSTLELGDSALYLCASSLGVWTFFGQGTRLTVV.

J is TRBJ1-5 and V is TRBV11-2, with D unclear. The CDR3 is 13 amino acids. Germline assignment: CDR1 SGHAT and CDR2 FQNNGV. V dropped 3 bases and J dropped 0 bases, with 3 bases sitting between them. The CDR3 DNA reads TGTGCCAGCAGCTTCGTTAGCAATCAGCCCCAGCATTTT. Protein: CASSFVSNQPQHF. The entire variable domain, with the rest obtained from reference TRBV11-2 and TRBJ1-5, is as follows: EAGVAQSPRYKIIEKRQSVAFWCNPISGHATLYWYQQILGQGPKLLIQFQNNGVVDDSQLPKDRFSAERLKGVDSTLKIQPAKLEDSAVYLCASSFVSNQPQHFGDGTRLSIL.

V gene TRBV19 combines with J gene TRBJ1-2; no reliable D call. The CDR3 loop spans 14 amino acids. Between the trimmed V and J ends, which lost 2 bases and 3 bases, there was a span of 10 bases. CDR1 is LNHDA and CDR2 is SQIVND in the germline V gene (reference sequence). CDR3 sequence: CASSITVSYYGYTF. The CDR3 region has the DNA TGTGCCAGTAGTATAACAGTATCCTACTATGGCTACACCTTC.

This chain connects TRBV6-4 to TRBJ1-6; 11 bases align to TRBD1. The ends lost 4 bases at V and 7 bases at J; junction bases unmatched: 3. The CDR3 has 15 residues. CDR1 is MRHNA, CDR2 SNTAGT, per germline. In DNA form, the CDR3 reads TGTGCCAGCAGTGTTGGGACAGGGGGGAATTCACCCCTCCACTTT. Protein product: CASSVGTGGNSPLHF.

V usage is TRBV11-2 and J usage is TRBJ2-5; a weak D match, TRBD2 (6 bases). Looked up from germline, CDR1 is SGHAT and CDR2 is FQNNGV. This CDR3 is 16 amino acids long. Deletions cut 8 bases from V and 7 bases from J, with 26 bases between. The CDR3 is CASSPAPGGARGTQYF. The CDR3 DNA sequence: TGTGCCAGCTCGCCGGCTCCGGGCGGCGCGCGGGGGACCCAGTACTTC.

This chain uses TRBV11-3 with TRBJ2-1; no firm D call. Germline V lookup: CDR1 SGHNT, CDR2 YENEEA. The CDR3 runs 13 residues. The germline V and J ends were trimmed by 4 bases and 4 bases, with 8 bases remaining between them. DNA for the CDR3: TGTGCCAGCAGCTCTCTCGGGTACAATGAGCAGTTCTTC. Protein: CASSSLGYNEQFF.

The sample holds one count of this clone. V is TRBV28 and J is TRBJ2-7; 8 bases match TRBD2. The length of the CDR3 is 16 residues. V gave up 2 bases and J gave up 2 bases; unmatched junction bases: 8. The germline gives CDR1 MDHEN, CDR2 SYDVKM. The CDR3 DNA sequence: TGTGCCAGCAGTTTAGATCCGCGGGGGGACCCCTACGAGCAGTACTTC. Translating gives CASSLDPRGDPYEQYF.

V usage is TRBV6-1 and J usage is TRBJ1-4, with D possibly TRBD1 on 6 matching bases. Per germline, CDR1 MNHNS and CDR2 SASEGT. Trimming pared 6 bases from V and 7 bases from J, leaving 15 bases between. There are 14 residues in the CDR3. The CDR3 reads CASSHPQGSEKLFF. In DNA form, the CDR3 reads TGTGCCAGCAGCCACCCCCAGGGGTCTGAAAAACTGTTTTTT.

V gene TRBV2 combines with J gene TRBJ2-7; unclear D gene. Per germline, CDR1 SNHLY and CDR2 FYNNEI. This CDR3 spans 11 amino acids. Trimming left V 3 bases short and J 6 bases short, with 6 bases between. CDR3 residues: CASSEGGEQYF. The CDR3 bases are TGTGCCAGCAGTGAGGGTGGCGAGCAGTACTTC.

This clone was found once. This chain connects TRBV4-2 to TRBJ2-7; D may be TRBD1 or TRBD2 (5 bases each). From germline, CDR1 is LGHNA and CDR2 YNFKEQ. V was cut by 1 base and J by 3 bases, with 13 bases left in between. The CDR3 is made up of 15 amino acids. This chain's CDR3 is CASSQGSTGGYEQYF. The CDR3 DNA reads TGTGCCAGCAGCCAAGGGAGTACAGGAGGCTACGAGCAGTACTTC.

This clone was detected only once. This chain links TRBV27 with TRBJ1-1; the D is unclear. Germline V gene data show CDR1 as MNHEY and CDR2 as SMNVEV (reference sequence). Trimming stripped 0 bases from V and 1 base from J, with 9 bases between. The CDR3 has 15 amino acids. The CDR3 DNA follows: TGTGCCAGCAGTTTATCGCGGGGAGGGAACACTGAAGCTTTCTTT. Translation: CASSLSRGGNTEAFF.

A remark on this clone: The sample carries other DNA sequences with the same CDR3. The chain couples TRBV5-1 to TRBJ2-7; D remains ambiguous. The CDR3 is 11 amino acids. The V end was cut by 3 bases, the J end by 2 bases, with 3 bases between. CDR1 is SGHRS, CDR2 YFSETQ, per germline. The CDR3 reads CASSSAYEQYF. CDR3 nucleotides: TGCGCCAGCAGCTCGGCCTACGAGCAGTACTTC.

The J gene is TRBJ2-7, the V gene TRBV7-9, with TRBD1 matching 8 bases. The CDR3 loop spans 17 amino acids. Unmatched junction bases numbered 15, after V lost 5 bases and J lost 3 bases. Per the germline V gene, CDR1 is SEHNR and CDR2 is FQNEAQ (reference sequence). The CDR3 DNA follows: TGTGCCAGCAGCCCTAGGGGCGCCGGGACAGGAGACTACGAGCAGTACTTC. This codes for CASSPRGAGTGDYEQYF.

The chain couples TRBV28 to TRBJ2-5, with no clear D. Germline V CDR1 and CDR2: MDHEN, SYDVKM. This CDR3 comprises 15 residues. Trimming shortened V by 5 bases and J by 3 bases, and 16 bases separated the two germline ends. In DNA, the CDR3 is TGTGCCAGCAGTCACGAAAGGACGGAGAAAGAGACCCAGTACTTC. Protein product: CASSHERTEKETQYF.

This chain links TRBV5-4 with TRBJ2-7; maybe TRBD2 (6 bases). V shed 2 bases and J shed 6 bases, with 12 bases lying between them. The CDR3 loop spans 13 amino acids. The germline V gene encodes CDR1 SGHNT and CDR2 YYREEE (reference sequence). Here the CDR3 DNA reads TGTGCCAGCAGCTTCTTGGCGGGGCCCGAGCAGTACTTC. As protein: CASSFLAGPEQYF.

The V and J genes are TRBV5-1 and TRBJ2-7, with TRBD2 matching 7 bases. The CDR3 is 16 amino acids. The ends lost 0 bases at V and 2 bases at J; junction bases unmatched: 8. The germline V gene has CDR1 SGHRS and CDR2 YFSETQ. The CDR3 region is CASSLGGGLGAYEQYF. In DNA, the CDR3 is TGCGCCAGCAGCTTGGGGGGGGGACTGGGCGCCTACGAGCAGTACTTC.

This clone was detected a few times. The V call is TRBV19, the J call TRBJ1-1, with D possibly matching TRBD1 (6 bases). Germline assignment: CDR1 LNHDA and CDR2 SQIVND (reference sequence). The germline V and J ends were trimmed by 3 bases and 4 bases, with 12 bases remaining between them. This CDR3 is built from 14 residues. This CDR3 is CASSMTLGGTEAFF. DNA of the CDR3: TGTGCCAGTAGTATGACGTTAGGGGGCACTGAAGCTTTCTTT.

This clone was detected only a few times. The chain combines TRBV27 with TRBJ1-2; TRBD1 is a possible D gene (5 bases). V dropped 5 bases and J dropped 5 bases, with 15 bases sitting between them. The CDR3 runs 14 residues. Germline CDR1 is MNHEY and CDR2 is SMNVEV (reference sequence). CDR3 sequence (DNA): TGTGCCAGCAGTCTCCGAGGGACTGTATATGGCTACACCTTC. As protein: CASSLRGTVYGYTF.

The V and J genes are TRBV19 and TRBJ1-1; 9 bases match TRBD1. CDR3 length: 15 amino acids. Germline CDR1 is LNHDA and CDR2 is SQIVND (reference sequence). Losses at the gene ends were 6 bases for V and 2 bases for J; bases not matched to a gene: 7. This CDR3 reads CASRITGGGNTEAFF. In DNA, the CDR3 is TGTGCCAGTAGGATTACAGGGGGCGGAAACACTGAAGCTTTCTTT. Together with reference TRBV19 and TRBJ1-1, the CDR3 gives the full variable domain: DGGITQSPKYLFRKEGQNVTLSCEQNLNHDAMYWYRQDPGQGLRLIYYSQIVNDFQKGDIAEGYSVSREKKESFPLTVTSAQKNPTAFYLCASRITGGGNTEAFFGQGTRLTVV.

This clone has only one observation. The rearrangement joins TRBV28 to TRBJ1-3; D ambiguous. The CDR3 spans 10 residues. The germline V gene encodes CDR1 MDHEN and CDR2 SYDVKM. V was cut by 5 bases and J by 6 bases, with 2 bases left in between. CDR3 residues: CASSKNTIYF. CDR3 DNA: TGTGCCAGCAGTAAAAACACCATATATTTT.